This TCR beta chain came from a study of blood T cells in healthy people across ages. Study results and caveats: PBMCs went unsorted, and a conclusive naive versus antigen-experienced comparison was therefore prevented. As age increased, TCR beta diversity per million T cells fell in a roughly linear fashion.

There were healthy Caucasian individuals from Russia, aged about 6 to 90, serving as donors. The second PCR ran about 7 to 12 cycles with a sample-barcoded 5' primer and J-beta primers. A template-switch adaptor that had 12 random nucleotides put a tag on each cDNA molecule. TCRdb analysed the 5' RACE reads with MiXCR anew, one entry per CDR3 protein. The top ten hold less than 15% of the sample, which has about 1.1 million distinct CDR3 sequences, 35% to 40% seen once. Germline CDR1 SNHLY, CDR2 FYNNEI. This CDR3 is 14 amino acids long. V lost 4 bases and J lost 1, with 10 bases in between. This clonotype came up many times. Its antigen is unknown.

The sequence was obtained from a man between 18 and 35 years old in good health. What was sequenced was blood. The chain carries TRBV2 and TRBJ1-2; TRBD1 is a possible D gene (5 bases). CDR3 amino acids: CASSGAGNNYGYTF. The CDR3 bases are TGTGCCAGCAGTGGGGCAGGGAATAACTATGGCTACACCTTC.